This T cell receptor (beta chain) was obtained from a study of blood T cell repertoires in COVID-19. Study in general: Sites in the United States, Italy and Spain provided acute and convalescent COVID-19 samples. Sources were T cells, B-cell-depleted T cells, or PBMCs; the material itself was cDNA or gDNA.

As processed by the authors: For nucleated cells, counts were estimated from reference gene primer amplification. The method was immunoSEQ multiplex PCR; TCRdb's version includes in-frame clones alone and lacks a portion of them. V, J and clone size derive from that table, while D and trimming were established from the DNA sequence. The sample contains approximately 480,000 clones, 80% to 90% of which appear only once. A Seattle source enrolled patients during active infection and followed them longitudinally. V was pared by 2 bases and J by 0 bases, with 7 bases of the junction left unmatched. The V gene's germline CDR1 is SGHRS and CDR2 YFSETQ. CDR3 size: 18 residues.

The material sequenced was peripheral blood. This sequence was found in a man between 18 and 29 years old with COVID-19, enrolled during active disease. This chain joins TRBV5-1 and TRBJ2-6; the match to TRBD2 covers 8 bases. The CDR3 reads CASSFRAGVISGANVLTF. In DNA, the CDR3 is TGCGCCAGCAGCTTTAGAGCGGGAGTAATCTCTGGGGCCAACGTCCTGACTTTC.